This TCR beta chain comes out of a study of T cell responses to AZD1222 COVID-19 vaccine. TCRdb's copy holds only in-frame clones and misses some; the assay was immunoSEQ multiplex PCR. The data show 100,000 to 150,000 clones, with around 87% seen just once and 8.5% to 12% held by the top ten. The CDR3 length is 14 residues. V was cut by 2 bases and J by 6 bases, with 13 bases left in between. The germline gives CDR1 SNHLY, CDR2 FYNNEI. This clone was seen more than once but under ten times. The receptor was derived from an adult in good health. This sample comprised peripheral blood, obtained on day 0 of AZD1222 vaccination. The rearrangement joins TRBV2 to TRBJ1-2; D uncertain. The CDR3 loop reads CASSESWPIHGYTF. As DNA, the CDR3 is TGTGCCAGCAGTGAATCCTGGCCAATCCATGGCTACACCTTC.